One sample yielded the 31 T cell receptor beta chains listed below, sequenced in a study of response to subunit inactivated influenza vaccine. TCRdb reanalysed the RT-PCR reads using MiXCR and keeps one entry per CDR3 protein. The repertoire consists of 650,000 to 800,000 distinct CDR3 sequences, with more than 11% occurring once and the leading ten covering approximately 6.5%. The input for sequencing was PBMCs from blood, taken 14 days before vaccination. The origin of the receptors is a man aged 50 to 60 who received an inactivated influenza vaccine.

The chain links TRBV20-1 to TRBJ2-3; tentatively, D is TRBD2 (7 bases). V lost 4 bases and J lost 1, with 12 bases in between. The CDR3 totals 14 residues. Germline values: CDR1 DFQATT, CDR2 SNEGSKA (reference sequence). The CDR3 is CSANGGQGTDTQYF. The CDR3 DNA follows: TGCAGTGCTAACGGGGGGCAGGGCACAGATACGCAGTATTTT.

J is TRBJ2-2 and V is TRBV4-3; TRBD1 is a possible D gene (6 bases). Trimming shortened V by 4 bases and J by 1 base, and 13 bases separated the two germline ends. This CDR3 has 16 amino acids. Germline CDR1 LGHNA, CDR2 YSLEER. The DNA for the CDR3 is TGCGCCAGCAGCCCGGGGACATCCAGGAACACCGGGGAGCTGTTTTTT. It yields the protein CASSPGTSRNTGELFF.

This clonotype was observed many times. One end of the junction does not line up with germline, which may come from a read error. CDR3 residues: CASSLAGGNNEQFF. As DNA, the CDR3 is TGTGCCAGCAGTTTAGCGGGGGGGAACAATGAGCAGTTCTTC. The V call is TRBV7-2, the J call TRBJ2-1; 11 nucleotides match TRBD2. This CDR3 has 14 residues. In germline, CDR1 is SGHTA, CDR2 FQGNSA. The entire variable domain, with the rest obtained from reference TRBV7-2 and TRBJ2-1, is as follows: GAGVSQSPSNKVTEKGKDVELRCDPISGHTALYWYRQSLGQGLEFLIYFQGNSAPDKSGLPSDRFSAERTGGSVSTLTIQRTQQEDSAVYLCASSLAGGNNEQFFGPGTRLTVL.

This clonotype was counted only a few times. The chain couples TRBV7-9 to TRBJ2-7; 7 nucleotides agree with TRBD2. The V gene end was trimmed by 1 base and the J gene end by 4 bases; junction bases not matched to a gene: 7. CDR1 is SEHNR, CDR2 FQNEAQ, per germline (reference sequence). The CDR3 contains 15 residues. This CDR3 is CASSLEGGRGYEQYF. The CDR3, as DNA: TGTGCCAGCAGCTTAGAAGGCGGGAGAGGATACGAGCAGTACTTC.

This clonotype has more than one count but fewer than ten. The chain links TRBV7-9 to TRBJ2-5; D is ambiguous. The germline V gene has CDR1 SEHNR and CDR2 FQNEAQ (reference sequence). There are 14 residues in the CDR3. With 1 base removed from V and 5 bases from J, the gap between germline ends came to 11 bases. CDR3: CASSLGISWETQYF. The CDR3 DNA sequence: TGTGCCAGCAGCTTAGGGATCAGTTGGGAGACCCAGTACTTC. Combining the CDR3 with reference TRBV7-9 and TRBJ2-5 gives the whole variable domain DTGVSQNPRHKITKRGQNVTFRCDPISEHNRLYWYRQTLGQGPEFLTYFQNEAQLEKSRLLSDRFSAERPKGSFSTLEIQRTEQGDSAMYLCASSLGISWETQYFGPGTRLLVL.

This clonotype was picked up a small number of times. The V call is TRBV4-3, the J call TRBJ2-3; maybe TRBD2 (6 bases). The CDR3 loop spans 15 amino acids. The V gene lost 5 bases and the J gene lost 0 bases, with 12 bases spanning the gap. Germline values: CDR1 LGHNA, CDR2 YSLEER. The CDR3 region has the DNA TGCGCCAGCAGCTACGGGACTGCTAGCACAGATACGCAGTATTTT. Translated: CASSYGTASTDTQYF.

The chain is built from TRBV7-2 and TRBJ1-5; perhaps TRBD1 as D (6 bases). Trimming pared 6 bases from V and 3 bases from J, leaving 18 bases between. The germline V gene has CDR1 SGHTA and CDR2 FQGNSA. The CDR3 is made up of 16 amino acids. CDR3 DNA: TGTGCCAGCAGAAATACTGGGGGGGGCATCAATCAGCCCCAGCATTTT. Encoded protein: CASRNTGGGINQPQHF.

The V and J genes are TRBV19 and TRBJ2-3; 9 bases fit TRBD1. Germline lookup yields CDR1 LNHDA and CDR2 SQIVND (reference sequence). This CDR3 has 14 amino acids. V lost 5 bases and J lost 6; bases outside the gene matches: 6. This CDR3 is CASSPQGAEDTQYF. CDR3 in DNA: TGTGCCAGTAGTCCACAGGGGGCAGAGGATACGCAGTATTTT.

The chain carries TRBV2 and TRBJ2-7, with D possibly matching TRBD1 (6 bases). The V and J ends lost 4 bases and 7 bases respectively, with 17 bases between them. Germline assignment: CDR1 SNHLY and CDR2 FYNNEI. The CDR3 runs to 14 residues. CDR3 sequence: CASSAVRGRGEQYF. DNA of the CDR3: TGTGCCAGCAGTGCGGTCAGGGGCCGAGGGGAGCAGTACTTC. The full variable domain, rest sourced from reference TRBV2 and TRBJ2-7, is EPEVTQTPSHQVTQMGQEVILRCVPISNHLYFYWYRQILGQKVEFLVSFYNNEISEKSEIFDDQFSVERPDGSNFTLKIRSTKLEDSAMYFCASSAVRGRGEQYFGPGTRLTVT.

This clonotype occurred a few times. CDR3 sequence reads: CASSRTSGGALTGELFF. Here the CDR3 DNA reads TGTGCCAGCAGCCGGACTAGCGGGGGGGCCCTGACCGGGGAGCTGTTTTTT. The chain couples TRBV7-2 to TRBJ2-2, with 15 bases identical to TRBD2. V trimming: 5 bases; J trimming: 5 bases; junction bases outside the gene matches: 6. Germline V CDR1 and CDR2: SGHTA, FQGNSA. The CDR3 extends over 17 amino acids.

The V gene is TRBV7-2, the J gene TRBJ1-6; maybe TRBD1 (6 bases). Germline V gives CDR1 SGHTA, CDR2 FQGNSA. This CDR3 is 17 amino acids long. The V end lost 3 bases, the J end lost 0 bases, and 12 bases lay between the germline ends. CDR3 nucleotide sequence: TGTGCCAGCAGCTTGGACAGCCTTCCCTCCTATAATTCACCCCTCCACTTT. It is translated as CASSLDSLPSYNSPLHF.

The chain recombines TRBV4-1 with TRBJ1-2; maybe TRBD1 (6 bases). Trimming removed 1 base at V and 2 bases at J, with 11 bases between. This CDR3 is built from 15 residues. Germline lookup yields CDR1 MGHRA and CDR2 YSYEKL. The chain's CDR3 is CASSQGEGENYGYTF. The DNA of the CDR3 is TGCGCCAGCAGCCAAGGAGAGGGGGAAAACTATGGCTACACCTTC.

This clonotype was detected only a few times. J is TRBJ2-3 and V is TRBV15; TRBD2 aligns across 8 bases. This CDR3 has 18 amino acids. V was pared by 4 bases and J by 6 bases, with 18 bases of the junction left unmatched. CDR1 is LNHNV and CDR2 is YYDKDF in the germline V gene (reference sequence). CDR3 amino acids: CATSNEIAGLPFMDTQYF. In nucleotides, the CDR3 is TGTGCCACCAGCAACGAGATAGCGGGGCTTCCCTTCATGGATACGCAGTATTTT.

This chain uses TRBV20-1 with TRBJ2-2, with D perhaps TRBD1 (6 bases). Trimming shortened V by 0 bases and J by 6 bases, and 14 bases separated the two germline ends. Germline values: CDR1 DFQATT, CDR2 SNEGSKA (reference sequence). This CDR3 contains 15 residues. The CDR3 DNA reads as TGCAGTGCTAGAGATATCACAAGGGGGTCCGGGGAGCTGTTTTTT. The encoded protein is CSARDITRGSGELFF.

The chain combines TRBV10-1 with TRBJ2-1; TRBD2 matches at 14 bases. With V trimmed by 1 base and J by 6 bases, 2 bases remained unmatched. The germline V gene encodes CDR1 WNHNN and CDR2 SYGVQD (reference sequence). The CDR3 is 16 amino acids. CDR3 amino acids: CASSEWGLAGANEQFF. The CDR3 bases are TGCGCCAGCAGTGAGTGGGGACTAGCGGGGGCCAATGAGCAGTTCTTC.

This clonotype was counted only a few times. The rearrangement joins TRBV28 to TRBJ2-2; the D is unclear. The CDR3 has 15 residues. In germline, CDR1 is MDHEN, CDR2 SYDVKM. Trimming left V 5 bases short and J 4 bases short, with 14 bases between. CDR3 loop: CASSAPVMRTGELFF. CDR3 coding DNA: TGTGCCAGCAGTGCCCCTGTGATGCGCACCGGGGAGCTGTTTTTT.

This clonotype was recorded a few times. The chain uses TRBV12-3 or TRBV12-4 and TRBJ1-2; D call uncertain. This CDR3 is built from 14 residues. The V and J ends lost 3 bases and 3 bases respectively, with 11 bases between them. The CDR3 loop reads CASSLMGTHYGYTF. In DNA, the CDR3 is TGTGCCAGCAGTTTGATGGGTACCCACTATGGCTACACCTTC.

This chain joins TRBV9 and TRBJ1-3; possibly TRBD1 for D (6 bases). Germline values: CDR1 SGDLS, CDR2 YYNGEE. The V end lost 0 bases, the J end lost 3 bases, and 10 bases lay between the germline ends. The CDR3 totals 15 residues. CDR3: CASSVEAGDGNTIYF. The CDR3 DNA is TGTGCCAGCAGCGTAGAGGCAGGGGATGGAAACACCATATATTTT.

This clonotype was detected only a few times. The V and J genes are TRBV12-3 or TRBV12-4 and TRBJ2-5, with D perhaps matching TRBD1 or TRBD2 (6 bases each). The CDR3 covers 15 residues. Trimming shortened V by 6 bases and J by 2 bases, and 16 bases separated the two germline ends. The CDR3 protein is CASSLLGGQQETQYF. The CDR3 region has the DNA TGTGCCAGCAGCCTCCTGGGGGGACAACAAGAGACCCAGTACTTC.

This chain uses TRBV12-3 or TRBV12-4 with TRBJ2-7; 12 positions match TRBD2. This CDR3 has 18 amino acids. Unmatched junction bases numbered 10, after V lost 2 bases and J lost 2 bases. CDR3: CASSLKGLAGILTYEQYF. The CDR3 bases are TGTGCCAGCAGTTTAAAGGGACTAGCGGGCATCCTAACCTACGAGCAGTACTTC.

V gene TRBV28 combines with J gene TRBJ2-7, with 9 bases identical to TRBD1. The CDR3 runs to 15 residues. The germline V gene encodes CDR1 MDHEN and CDR2 SYDVKM. With V trimmed by 1 base and J by 5 bases, 6 bases remained unmatched. DNA of the CDR3: TGTGCCAGCAGTTTATACTTGGGACAGGGCCACGAGCAGTACTTC. Protein: CASSLYLGQGHEQYF.

In nucleotides, the CDR3 is TGTGCCAGTGGGACAGAACTAGCGGAGGACACCGGGGAGCTGTTTTTT. The encoded protein is CASGTELAEDTGELFF. This chain uses TRBV7-9 with TRBJ2-2; maybe TRBD2 (8 bases). This CDR3 spans 16 amino acids. V was pared by 9 bases and J by 3 bases, with 20 bases between. Germline CDR1 and CDR2: SEHNR and FQNEAQ (reference sequence).

This clonotype has a handful of counts. The junction and the germline gene differ at one end; a read error may be behind it. CDR3 in amino acids: CSARTSGGTDF. The CDR3 DNA reads TGCAGTGCCCGTACTAGCGGGGGCACCGACTTC. The rearrangement joins TRBV20-1 to TRBJ2-5, with 11 bases that match TRBD2. Germline V gene lookup returns CDR1 DFQATT and CDR2 SNEGSKA (reference sequence). This CDR3 region has 11 residues.

This sequence joins TRBV15 and TRBJ2-4; D is uncertain. The CDR3 is made up of 14 amino acids. The V gene's germline CDR1 is LNHNV and CDR2 YYDKDF (reference sequence). Trimming left V 3 bases short and J 4 bases short, with 10 bases between. The CDR3 here is CATSSRAVKNIQYF. The CDR3 coding sequence is TGTGCCACCAGCAGTCGGGCAGTGAAAAACATTCAGTACTTC.

This clonotype came up many times. The chain joins TRBV10-3 to TRBJ2-1; 13 nucleotides agree with TRBD2. This CDR3 region has 20 residues. From germline, CDR1 is ENHRY and CDR2 SYGVKD. With V trimmed by 5 bases and J by 0 bases, 13 bases remained unmatched. CDR3 in amino acids: CAISRTSGSMVRSSYNEQFF. CDR3 DNA: TGTGCCATCAGTCGGACTAGCGGGAGTATGGTTAGGAGCTCCTACAATGAGCAGTTCTTC.

The chain carries TRBV12-3 or TRBV12-4 and TRBJ2-1, with D possibly being TRBD2 (5 bases). Trimming pared 6 bases from V and 0 bases from J, leaving 9 bases between. The CDR3 extends over 14 amino acids. The CDR3 DNA reads as TGTGCCAGCAGGGGCCGGGGCTCCTACAATGAGCAGTTCTTC. Translating gives CASRGRGSYNEQFF.

This clonotype was counted between two and nine times. The chain combines TRBV29-1 with TRBJ2-1; tentatively, D is TRBD1 (6 bases). Looked up from germline, CDR1 is SQVTM and CDR2 is ANQGSEA. CDR3 length equals 12 residues. Trimming removed 4 bases at V and 14 bases at J, with 18 bases between. This chain's CDR3 is CSVGPGRDIKFF. CDR3 coding DNA: TGCAGCGTTGGTCCGGGCAGGGACATCAAGTTCTTC.

This clonotype has only a few counts. The chain recombines TRBV4-3 with TRBJ2-7, with 7 bases that match TRBD1. V lost 0 bases to trimming and J lost 6 bases; unmatched junction nucleotides: 8. Germline CDR1 LGHNA, CDR2 YSLEER. The CDR3 is 15 amino acids. The CDR3 coding sequence is TGCGCCAGCAGCCAAGATTTGGGACAGTTGGGCGAGCAGTACTTC. Amino acids: CASSQDLGQLGEQYF.

This clonotype was found a few times. The rearrangement links TRBV7-2 to TRBJ2-2; 11 nucleotides agree with TRBD2. The CDR3 extends over 15 amino acids. Germline V gene data show CDR1 as SGHTA and CDR2 as FQGNSA. Unmatched junction bases numbered 2, after V lost 4 bases and J lost 4 bases. Here the CDR3 reads CASSYSGGATGELFF. The CDR3 DNA reads TGTGCCAGCAGCTATAGCGGGGGGGCCACCGGGGAGCTGTTTTTT.

This rearrangement joins TRBV10-3 to TRBJ2-3; D possibly corresponds to TRBD1 (6 bases). Trimming took 4 bases from V and 2 from J, leaving 13 bases between them. This CDR3 spans 15 amino acids. Germline lookup yields CDR1 ENHRY and CDR2 SYGVKD. The CDR3 bases are TGTGCCATCAGTGGGGGACACCAGTTCACAGATACGCAGTATTTT. The encoded protein is CAISGGHQFTDTQYF.

V gene TRBV29-1 combines with J gene TRBJ1-1; D is undetermined. The germline V gene encodes CDR1 SQVTM and CDR2 ANQGSEA. The V end lost 0 bases, the J end lost 11 bases, and 13 bases lay between the germline ends. The CDR3 extends over 12 amino acids. CDR3 coding DNA: TGCAGCGTTGAAGAGTCCCCTCACGAGGCTTTCTTT. This encodes CSVEESPHEAFF.